The entry below gives a single T cell receptor beta chain sequence along with its context. The source of the sample is a study of blood T cell repertoires in COVID-19. Study-wide context: From the United States, Italy and Spain came samples of acute and convalescent COVID-19.

The method was immunoSEQ multiplex PCR; TCRdb's version includes in-frame clones alone and lacks a portion of them. This table holds some 200,000 clones, roughly four fifths found once. Trimming shortened V by 3 bases and J by 8 bases, and 10 bases separated the two germline ends. Germline V CDR1 and CDR2: SQVTM, ANQGSEA. CDR3 length equals 11 residues. This TCR derives from a woman between 35 and 50 years old with acute or convalescent COVID-19. What was sequenced was peripheral blood. V gene TRBV29-1 combines with J gene TRBJ1-2; weak D call: TRBD1 (6 bases). The CDR3: CSVEWGRGYTF. Here the CDR3 DNA reads TGCAGCGTTGAGTGGGGGCGAGGCTACACCTTC. The full variable domain, rest sourced from reference TRBV29-1 and TRBJ1-2, is SAVISQKPSRDICQRGTSLTIQCQVDSQVTMMFWYRQQPGQSLTLIATANQGSEATYESGFVIDKFPISRPNLTFSTLTVSNMSPEDSSIYLCSVEWGRGYTFGSGTRLTVV.